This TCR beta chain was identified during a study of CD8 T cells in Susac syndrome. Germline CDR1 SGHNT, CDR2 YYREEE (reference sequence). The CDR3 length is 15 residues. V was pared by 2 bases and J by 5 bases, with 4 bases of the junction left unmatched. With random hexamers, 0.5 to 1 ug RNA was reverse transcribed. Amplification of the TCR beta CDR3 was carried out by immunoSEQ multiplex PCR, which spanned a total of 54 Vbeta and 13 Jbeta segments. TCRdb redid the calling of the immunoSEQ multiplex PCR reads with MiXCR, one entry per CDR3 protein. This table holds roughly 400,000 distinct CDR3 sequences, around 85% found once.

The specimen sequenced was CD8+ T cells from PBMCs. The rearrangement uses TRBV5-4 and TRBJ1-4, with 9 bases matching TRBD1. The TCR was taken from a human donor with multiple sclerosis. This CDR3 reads CASSFGDRENEKLFF. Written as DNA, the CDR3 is TGTGCCAGCAGCTTCGGGGACAGGGAAAATGAAAAACTGTTTTTT.